This record looks at one T cell receptor (beta chain) sequence and its context. The antigen remains unidentified. This sample is drawn from a study of cytomegalovirus exposure and HLA in healthy donors. The study, taken as a whole, reports: Looking again later, the authors saw that most CMV-associated TCR beta chains seemed HLA-restricted. Cytomegalovirus-associated status was assigned to more than 150 TCR beta chains.

60 Vbeta and 13 Jbeta primers were used in PCR. Sequencing used immunoSEQ multiplex PCR; TCRdb keeps in-frame clones, though not all of them. The sample shows roughly 130,000 clones, just over 65% of them seen only once. The J segment lost 8 bases and the V segment lost 4 bases, leaving 9 bases of the junction unmatched. CDR3 size: 15 residues. The germline V gene encodes CDR1 SGHTA and CDR2 FQGNSA. The sample was PBMCs. The TCR was taken from a woman aged 55-69 years in good health and CMV-seronegative. The chain is built from TRBV7-2 and TRBJ1-4; TRBD1 matches at 8 bases. This chain's CDR3 is CASSSVTGQAEKLFF. In nucleotides, the CDR3 is TGTGCCAGCAGCTCCGTAACGGGACAGGCCGAAAAACTGTTTTTT.